This T cell receptor (beta chain) was sequenced for a study of kidney transplant recipient with SARS-CoV-2 infection. This clonotype was counted many times. The CDR3 contains 17 residues. Germline CDR1 SGHVS, CDR2 FQNEAQ. V lost 1 base and J 5 bases, leaving 18 bases between the germline ends. Each CDR3 protein gets one entry after TCRdb re-called the reads with MiXCR. Of 200,000 to 300,000 distinct CDR3 sequences in the sample, about 28% were seen once. The TCR was taken from a young adult male patient who had COVID-19 and was a kidney transplant recipient. Some T cells may be graft donor cells. Here the sequenced sample was a blood sample, taken at baseline and on day 111 from a kidney transplant recipient. The rearrangement links TRBV7-8 to TRBJ1-5; possible D gene TRBD1, 5 bases. Here the CDR3 DNA reads TGTGCCAGCAGCTTAGGGGCAAGGGCGGCAGGGCATCAGCCCCAGCATTTT. Its translation is CASSLGARAAGHQPQHF.